This TCR beta chain was sequenced for a study of blood T cell repertoires in COVID-19. This table comes from immunoSEQ multiplex PCR, and its TCRdb copy is limited to in-frame clones, with some not included. The sample consists of under 80,000 clones, 85% of them appearing once. Germline V gene lookup returns CDR1 MNHEY and CDR2 SMNVEV (reference sequence). This CDR3 has 18 amino acids. J gave up 2 bases and V 5 bases, and 15 bases lay outside the gene matches. The rearrangement joins TRBV27 to TRBJ2-7; 10 positions agree with TRBD1. The material sequenced was peripheral blood. This clonotype was obtained from a man between 65 and 85 years old with acute or convalescent COVID-19. CDR3 protein: CASSHRPYPGQGTYEQYF. In DNA, the CDR3 is TGTGCCAGCAGTCACCGACCTTACCCGGGACAGGGGACCTACGAGCAGTACTTC.